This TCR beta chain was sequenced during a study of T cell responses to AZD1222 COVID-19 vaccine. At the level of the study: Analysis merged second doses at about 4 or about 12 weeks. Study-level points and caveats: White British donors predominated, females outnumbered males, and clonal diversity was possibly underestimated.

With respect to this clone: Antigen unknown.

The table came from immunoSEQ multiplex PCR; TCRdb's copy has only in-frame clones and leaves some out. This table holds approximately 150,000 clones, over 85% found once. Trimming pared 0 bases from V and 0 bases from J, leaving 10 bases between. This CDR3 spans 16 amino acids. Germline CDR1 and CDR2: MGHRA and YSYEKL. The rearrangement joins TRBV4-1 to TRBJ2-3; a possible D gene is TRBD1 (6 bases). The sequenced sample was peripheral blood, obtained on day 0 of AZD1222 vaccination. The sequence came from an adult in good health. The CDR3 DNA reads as TGCGCCAGCAGCCAAGATCTTAGGGGGAGCACAGATACGCAGTATTTT. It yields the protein CASSQDLRGSTDTQYF.